In its sample, the clone carrying this T cell receptor (beta chain) was seen a few times. Its antigen is unknown. Gene names denote mouse genes. The source of the sample is a study of CD8+ T cells in alopecia areata. Study details: Skin was taken from roughly 6-12-month-old C3H/HeJ graft donors that had spontaneous alopecia and grafted onto approximately 6-10-week-old female C3H/HeJ mice. General study results and limits: TCRs were shared less clearly across patients than in mice, possibly for HLA-related reasons. Higher clonality than in normal scalp was seen in lesional scalp, especially alopecia totalis/universalis. Sequence data from scalp samples additionally include resident alphabeta T cells of normal skin.

On the basis of CD4, CD8alpha, NKG2D, NKG2ACE and other markers, pooled cutaneous lymph node cells were sorted. Reverse transcription of extracted RNA yielded cDNA, which provided the sequencing template. Here immunoSEQ multiplex PCR was the method, and the copy in TCRdb shows in-frame clones only, minus some. Recorded here are under 350,000 clones, none singletons. The clonotype originates from a C3H/HeJ mouse with alopecia areata. These mice share the MHC haplotype H2-k. Source material: CD4+ T cells sorted from a lymph node.

Incomplete CDR3 DNA: TGTGCCAGCGACCGGGACAAAAACTATGCT. Its translation is CASDRDKNYA. The whole CDR3 region reads CASDRDKNYAEQFF. The rearrangement links TRBV13-2 to TRBJ2-1; possibly TRBD1 for D (6 bases). The CDR3 end is not reached by the read, which stops 4 residues before it; the germline J gene fills it in. The CDR3 has 14 amino acids. Germline CDR1 NNHNN, CDR2 SYGAGS (reference sequence). V dropped 6 bases and J dropped 1 base, with 11 bases sitting between them.